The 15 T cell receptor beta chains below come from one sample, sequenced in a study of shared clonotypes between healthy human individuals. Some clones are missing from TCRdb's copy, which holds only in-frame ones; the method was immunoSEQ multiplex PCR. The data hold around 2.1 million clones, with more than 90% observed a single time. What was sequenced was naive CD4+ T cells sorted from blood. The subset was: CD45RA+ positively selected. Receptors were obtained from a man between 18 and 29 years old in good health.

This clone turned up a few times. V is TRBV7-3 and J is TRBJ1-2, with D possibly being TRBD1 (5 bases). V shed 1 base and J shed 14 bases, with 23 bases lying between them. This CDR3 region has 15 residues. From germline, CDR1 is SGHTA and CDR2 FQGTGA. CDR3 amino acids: CASSLMGGTQPVKTF. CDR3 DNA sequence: TGTGCCAGCAGCTTAATGGGGGGAACCCAGCCGGTTAAAACCTTC.

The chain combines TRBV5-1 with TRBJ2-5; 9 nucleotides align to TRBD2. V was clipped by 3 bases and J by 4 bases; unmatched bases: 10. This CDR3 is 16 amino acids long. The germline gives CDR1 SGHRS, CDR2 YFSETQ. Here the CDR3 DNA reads TGCGCCAGCAGCTCCCCTGGTAGCGGGAGTAGAGAGACCCAGTACTTC. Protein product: CASSSPGSGSRETQYF.

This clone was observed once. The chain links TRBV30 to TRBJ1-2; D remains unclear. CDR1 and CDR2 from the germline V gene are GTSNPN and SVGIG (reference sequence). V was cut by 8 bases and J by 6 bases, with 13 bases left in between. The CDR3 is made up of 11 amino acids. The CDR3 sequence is CARFGENGYTF. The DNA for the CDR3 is TGTGCCCGCTTCGGTGAGAATGGCTACACCTTC.

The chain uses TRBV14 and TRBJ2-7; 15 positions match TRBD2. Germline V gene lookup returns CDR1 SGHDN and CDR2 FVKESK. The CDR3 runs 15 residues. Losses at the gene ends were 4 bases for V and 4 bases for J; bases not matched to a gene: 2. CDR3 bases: TGTGCCAGCAGCCCGGGACTAGCGGGAGGATACGAGCAGTACTTC. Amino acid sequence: CASSPGLAGGYEQYF.

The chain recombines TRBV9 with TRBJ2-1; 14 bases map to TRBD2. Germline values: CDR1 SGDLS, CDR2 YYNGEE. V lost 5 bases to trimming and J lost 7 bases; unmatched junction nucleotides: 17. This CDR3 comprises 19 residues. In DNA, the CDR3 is TGTGCCAGCAGTCAAAGATCCGGGACTAGCGGGAGTGGCTGGAATGAGCAGTTCTTC. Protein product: CASSQRSGTSGSGWNEQFF.

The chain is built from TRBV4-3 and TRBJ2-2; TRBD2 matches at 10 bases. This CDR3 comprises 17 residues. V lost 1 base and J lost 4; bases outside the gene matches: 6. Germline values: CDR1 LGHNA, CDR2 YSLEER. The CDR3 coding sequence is TGCGCCAGCAGCCAAGTGGCTAGCGGGAGTTTCACCGGGGAGCTGTTTTTT. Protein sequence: CASSQVASGSFTGELFF.

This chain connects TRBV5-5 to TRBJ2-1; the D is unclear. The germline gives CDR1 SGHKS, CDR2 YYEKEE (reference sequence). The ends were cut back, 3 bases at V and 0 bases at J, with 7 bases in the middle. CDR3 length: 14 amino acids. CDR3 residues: CASSSPNSYNEQFF. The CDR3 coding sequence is TGTGCCAGCAGCTCCCCCAACTCCTACAATGAGCAGTTCTTC.

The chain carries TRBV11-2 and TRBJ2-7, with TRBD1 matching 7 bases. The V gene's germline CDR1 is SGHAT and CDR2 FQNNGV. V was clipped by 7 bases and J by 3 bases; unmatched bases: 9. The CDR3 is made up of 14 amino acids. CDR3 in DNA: TGTGCCAGCAACTTCCCGGGACAGAACTACGAGCAGTACTTC. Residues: CASNFPGQNYEQYF.

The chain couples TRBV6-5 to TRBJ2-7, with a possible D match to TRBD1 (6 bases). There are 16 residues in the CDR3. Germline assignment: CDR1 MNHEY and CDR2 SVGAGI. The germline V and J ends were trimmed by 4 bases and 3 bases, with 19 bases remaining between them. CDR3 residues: CASSFIRTARGYEQYF. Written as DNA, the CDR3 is TGTGCCAGCAGTTTCATCCGGACAGCCAGGGGCTACGAGCAGTACTTC.

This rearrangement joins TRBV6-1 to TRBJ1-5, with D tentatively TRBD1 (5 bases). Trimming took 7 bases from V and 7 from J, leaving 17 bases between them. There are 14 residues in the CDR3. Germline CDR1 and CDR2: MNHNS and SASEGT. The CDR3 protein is CASMLGVGSQPQHF. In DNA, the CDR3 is TGTGCCAGCATGCTGGGGGTAGGGTCACAGCCCCAGCATTTT.

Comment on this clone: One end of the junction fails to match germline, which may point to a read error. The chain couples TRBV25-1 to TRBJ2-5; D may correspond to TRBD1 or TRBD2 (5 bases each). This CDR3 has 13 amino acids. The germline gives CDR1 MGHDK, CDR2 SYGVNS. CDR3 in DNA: TGTGCCTGCAGCCCCCGGGACCCCGAGACCCAGTACTTC. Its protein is CACSPRDPETQYF.

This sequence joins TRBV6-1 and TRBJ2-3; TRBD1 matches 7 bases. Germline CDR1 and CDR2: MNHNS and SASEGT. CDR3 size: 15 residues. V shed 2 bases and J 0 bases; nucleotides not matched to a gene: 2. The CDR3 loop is CASSERGGSTDTQYF. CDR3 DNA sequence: TGTGCCAGCAGTGAACGAGGGGGCAGCACAGATACGCAGTATTTT.

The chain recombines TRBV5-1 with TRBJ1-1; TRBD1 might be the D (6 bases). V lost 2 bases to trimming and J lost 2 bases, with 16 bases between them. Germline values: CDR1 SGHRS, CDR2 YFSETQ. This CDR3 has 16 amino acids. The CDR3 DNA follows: TGCGCCAGCAGCTTACGCTCACAGGGACCTAACACTGAAGCTTTCTTT. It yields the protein CASSLRSQGPNTEAFF.

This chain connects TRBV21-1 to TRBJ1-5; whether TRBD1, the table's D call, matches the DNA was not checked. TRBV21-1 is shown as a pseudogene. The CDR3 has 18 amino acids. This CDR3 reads CASSNTGHDKFANQPQHF. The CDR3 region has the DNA TGTGCCAGCAGCAATACGGGACACGATAAGTTCGCGAATCAGCCCCAGCATTTT.

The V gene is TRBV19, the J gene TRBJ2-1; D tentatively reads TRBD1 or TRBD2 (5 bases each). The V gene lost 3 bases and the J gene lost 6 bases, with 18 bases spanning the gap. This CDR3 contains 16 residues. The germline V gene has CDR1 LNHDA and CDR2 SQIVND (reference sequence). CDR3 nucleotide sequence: TGTGCCAGTAGTATTTCTGGGGCTCTGGGGGTCAATGAGCAGTTCTTC. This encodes CASSISGALGVNEQFF.